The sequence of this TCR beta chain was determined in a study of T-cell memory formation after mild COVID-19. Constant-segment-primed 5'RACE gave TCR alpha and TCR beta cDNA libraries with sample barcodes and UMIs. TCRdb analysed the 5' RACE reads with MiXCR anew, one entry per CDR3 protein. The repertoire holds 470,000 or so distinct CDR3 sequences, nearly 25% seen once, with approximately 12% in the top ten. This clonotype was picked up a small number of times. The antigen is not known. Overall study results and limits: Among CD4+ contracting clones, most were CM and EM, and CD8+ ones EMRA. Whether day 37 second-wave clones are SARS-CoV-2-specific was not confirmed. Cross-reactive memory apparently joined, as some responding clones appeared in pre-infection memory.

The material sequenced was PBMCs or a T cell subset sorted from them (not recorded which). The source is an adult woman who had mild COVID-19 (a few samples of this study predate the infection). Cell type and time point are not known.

The CDR3 is CSVEDGLAGGKNYEQYF. The CDR3, as DNA: TGCAGCGTTGAAGATGGTCTAGCGGGGGGAAAAAACTACGAGCAGTACTTC. This chain links TRBV29-1 with TRBJ2-7; TRBD2 agrees at 11 bases. CDR3 length: 17 amino acids. The germline gives CDR1 SQVTM, CDR2 ANQGSEA. V trimming: 0 bases; J trimming: 3 bases; junction bases outside the gene matches: 10.